These 17 T cell receptor beta chains originate from one sample sequenced in a study of cytomegalovirus exposure and HLA in healthy donors. TCRdb's copy holds only in-frame clones and misses some; the assay was immunoSEQ multiplex PCR. The sample holds 80,000 to 100,000 clones, around 88% seen once. The sequencing sample was made of PBMCs. The receptors come from a woman in her 30s in good health and CMV-seronegative.

The chain carries TRBV5-6 and TRBJ1-1; the D gene is possibly TRBD1 (6 bases). Trimming pared 1 base from V and 8 bases from J, leaving 9 bases between. The CDR3 is 12 amino acids. CDR1 and CDR2 (germline): SGHDT, YYEEEE. The CDR3 DNA sequence: TGTGCCAGCAGCTTGAGGGGGACAGAAGCTTTCTTT. Residues: CASSLRGTEAFF. The variable domain in full, completed from reference TRBV5-6 and TRBJ1-1, reads DAGVTQSPTHLIKTRGQQVTLRCSPKSGHDTVSWYQQALGQGPQFIFQYYEEEERQRGNFPDRFSGHQFPNYSSELNVNALLLGDSALYLCASSLRGTEAFFGQGTRLTVV.

The chain has TRBV6-5 and TRBJ1-6; 9 nucleotides agree with TRBD1. CDR3 length equals 14 residues. J was trimmed by 8 bases and V by 2 bases; bases with no gene match: 1. Germline values: CDR1 MNHEY, CDR2 SVGAGI. For the CDR3, the DNA is TGTGCCAGCAGTTACGGGGACAGGGATTCACCCCTCCACTTT. It codes for CASSYGDRDSPLHF.

V gene TRBV10-3 combines with J gene TRBJ2-2, with a tentative D call TRBD1 (6 bases). CDR1 ENHRY and CDR2 SYGVKD come from the germline V gene. CDR3 length: 18 amino acids. Trimming pared 4 bases from V and 1 base from J, leaving 19 bases between. The CDR3 reads CAISAYSSGQLNTGELFF. In nucleotides, the CDR3 is TGTGCCATCAGTGCCTACTCTTCGGGACAACTGAACACCGGGGAGCTGTTTTTT.

The chain has TRBV19 and TRBJ2-7; 12 nucleotides agree with TRBD1. The CDR3 is 16 amino acids. Looked up from germline, CDR1 is LNHDA and CDR2 is SQIVND (reference sequence). The V segment lost 0 bases and the J segment 6 bases; nucleotides outside the gene matches: 6. The CDR3 reads CASSIEPGTGGSEQYF. CDR3 sequence (DNA): TGTGCCAGTAGTATAGAACCCGGGACAGGGGGCTCCGAGCAGTACTTC. Filled out from reference TRBV19 and TRBJ2-7, the complete variable domain reads DGGITQSPKYLFRKEGQNVTLSCEQNLNHDAMYWYRQDPGQGLRLIYYSQIVNDFQKGDIAEGYSVSREKKESFPLTVTSAQKNPTAFYLCASSIEPGTGGSEQYFGPGTRLTVT.

The rearrangement joins TRBV27 to TRBJ2-3; 10 bases agree with TRBD2. Germline CDR1 reads MNHEY; CDR2 reads SMNVEV (reference sequence). The CDR3 consists of 15 residues. V lost 5 bases, J lost 6 bases, and 8 bases stayed unmatched. The CDR3, as DNA: TGTGCCAGCAGTCCTCGTCTAGCGGGAGTGGATACGCAGTATTTT. Its protein product is CASSPRLAGVDTQYF.

This chain joins TRBV5-6 and TRBJ1-2; D is perhaps TRBD1 (6 bases). Germline loops: CDR1 SGHDT, CDR2 YYEEEE. The CDR3 runs to 13 residues. Between the trimmed V and J ends, which lost 0 bases and 4 bases, there was a span of 7 bases. This CDR3 reads CASSLARGYGYTF. CDR3 sequence (DNA): TGTGCCAGCAGCTTGGCCAGGGGCTATGGCTACACCTTC.

The chain links TRBV11-2 to TRBJ2-7; D remains ambiguous. Per germline, CDR1 SGHAT and CDR2 FQNNGV. The CDR3 sequence is 12 residues long. V shed 2 bases and J shed 3 bases, with 5 bases lying between them. The CDR3 reads CASSLWLYEQYF. The CDR3 DNA is TGTGCCAGCAGCTTATGGCTCTACGAGCAGTACTTC. Full variable domain (remainder filled in from reference TRBV11-2 and TRBJ2-7): EAGVAQSPRYKIIEKRQSVAFWCNPISGHATLYWYQQILGQGPKLLIQFQNNGVVDDSQLPKDRFSAERLKGVDSTLKIQPAKLEDSAVYLCASSLWLYEQYFGPGTRLTVT.

This chain links TRBV11-1 with TRBJ2-7; weak D call: TRBD1 (5 bases). Trimming shortened V by 0 bases and J by 3 bases, and 15 bases separated the two germline ends. The CDR3 is 16 residues long. Germline CDR1 reads SGHAT; CDR2 reads FQDESV (reference sequence). CDR3 amino acids: CASSLAHGAGNYEQYF. The CDR3 coding sequence is TGTGCCAGCAGCTTAGCCCACGGCGCAGGGAACTACGAGCAGTACTTC.

This rearrangement joins TRBV6-5 to TRBJ2-3; no clear D. The V gene's germline CDR1 is MNHEY and CDR2 SVGAGI. V lost 5 bases to trimming and J lost 8 bases, with 14 bases between them. This CDR3 region has 13 residues. This CDR3 reads CASSGPAPGTQYF. The DNA for the CDR3 is TGTGCCAGCAGTGGCCCCGCTCCGGGTACGCAGTATTTT.

The V and J genes are TRBV19 and TRBJ1-1; TRBD1 matches 7 bases. J lost 4 bases, V lost 1 base, and 9 bases had no gene match. Germline CDR1 and CDR2: LNHDA and SQIVND (reference sequence). CDR3 length: 16 amino acids. CDR3 nucleotide sequence: TGTGCCAGTAGTATAGTGCCAGGGGGACCGGTCACTGAAGCTTTCTTT. Its translation: CASSIVPGGPVTEAFF.

This clone was recorded once. The genes are TRBV7-6 and TRBJ2-7; a possible D gene is TRBD1 (6 bases). Trimming pared 1 base from V and 7 bases from J, leaving 14 bases between. Looked up from germline, CDR1 is SGHVS and CDR2 is FNYEAQ. The CDR3 has 14 amino acids. The CDR3 DNA reads as TGTGCCAGCAGCTTAGGAAGTGGGGACACGGAGCAGTACTTC. This gives the protein CASSLGSGDTEQYF.

The genes are TRBV30 and TRBJ1-2; D is perhaps TRBD1 (5 bases). This CDR3 is 15 amino acids long. V gave up 2 bases and J gave up 2 bases, with 15 bases separating them. The germline V gene has CDR1 GTSNPN and CDR2 SVGIG (reference sequence). CDR3 coding DNA: TGTGCCTGGAGTCTAAGGTTGGGGCTAAACTATGGCTACACCTTC. It translates to CAWSLRLGLNYGYTF. Supplemented by reference TRBV30 and TRBJ1-2, the full variable domain reads SQTIHQWPATLVQPVGSPLSLECTVEGTSNPNLYWYRQAAGRGLQLLFYSVGIGQISSEVPQNLSASRPQDRQFILSSKKLLLSDSGFYLCAWSLRLGLNYGYTFGSGTRLTVV.

This clone was counted once. The V and J genes are TRBV7-8 and TRBJ2-5; no clear D. This CDR3 has 14 amino acids. Germline lookup yields CDR1 SGHVS and CDR2 FQNEAQ. Trimming cost V 1 base and J 2 bases, with 8 bases left between them. The DNA of the CDR3 is TGTGCCAGCAGCTTAGTTGCGCCTCAAGAGACCCAGTACTTC. Protein: CASSLVAPQETQYF. Full variable domain (outside the CDR3, taken from reference TRBV7-8 and TRBJ2-5): GAGVSQSPRYKVAKRGQDVALRCDPISGHVSLFWYQQALGQGPEFLTYFQNEAQLDKSGLPSDRFFAERPEGSVSTLKIQRTQQEDSAVYLCASSLVAPQETQYFGPGTRLLVL.

This chain joins TRBV5-6 and TRBJ2-7, with D uncertain. CDR3 length: 11 residues. The V gene's germline CDR1 is SGHDT and CDR2 YYEEEE. Trimming took 0 bases from V and 6 from J, leaving 4 bases between them. The CDR3 DNA reads TGTGCCAGCAGCTTGGCCGTCGAGCAGTACTTC. Protein sequence: CASSLAVEQYF.

Only one count was recorded for this clone. The genes are TRBV18 and TRBJ1-2; 8 nucleotides match TRBD1. Trimming took 2 bases from V and 7 from J; bases not matched to a gene: 9. This CDR3 has 15 amino acids. From germline, CDR1 is KGHSH and CDR2 LQKENI. The CDR3 DNA reads TGTGCCAGCTCACCATCGACAGGGGATGGATCTGGCTACACCTTC. Translated: CASSPSTGDGSGYTF.

The V gene is TRBV9, the J gene TRBJ2-3, with 7 bases matching TRBD1. Germline values: CDR1 SGDLS, CDR2 YYNGEE. The CDR3 is made up of 15 amino acids. The J segment lost 6 bases and the V segment lost 3 bases, leaving 10 bases of the junction unmatched. The CDR3 loop is CASSARQGSPDTQYF. CDR3 DNA sequence: TGTGCCAGCAGCGCTCGACAGGGCAGTCCGGATACGCAGTATTTT.

This chain links TRBV11-3 with TRBJ2-1, with D perhaps TRBD1 (6 bases). This CDR3 spans 14 amino acids. CDR1 SGHNT and CDR2 YENEEA come from the germline V gene. Trimming cost V 4 bases and J 4 bases, with 11 bases left between them. The CDR3 DNA sequence: TGTGCCAGCAGCTCTGGGACAAAATACAATGAGCAGTTCTTC. Translating gives CASSSGTKYNEQFF.